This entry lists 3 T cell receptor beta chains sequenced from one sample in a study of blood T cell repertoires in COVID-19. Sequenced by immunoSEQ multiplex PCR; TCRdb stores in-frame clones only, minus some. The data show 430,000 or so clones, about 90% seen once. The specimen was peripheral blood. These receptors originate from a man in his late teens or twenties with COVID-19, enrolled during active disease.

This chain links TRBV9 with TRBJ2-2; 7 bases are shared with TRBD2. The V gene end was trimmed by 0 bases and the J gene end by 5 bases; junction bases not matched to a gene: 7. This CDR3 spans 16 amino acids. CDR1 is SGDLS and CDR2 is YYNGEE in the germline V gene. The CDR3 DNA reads TGTGCCAGCAGCGTAGGGAGTAGCGGGCCTACCGGGGAGCTGTTTTTT. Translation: CASSVGSSGPTGELFF.

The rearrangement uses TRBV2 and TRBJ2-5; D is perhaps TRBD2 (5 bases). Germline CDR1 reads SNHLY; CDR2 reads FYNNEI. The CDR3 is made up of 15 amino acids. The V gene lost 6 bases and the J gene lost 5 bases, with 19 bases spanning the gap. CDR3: CASRERIWLGETQYF. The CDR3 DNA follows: TGTGCCAGCAGGGAGCGGATTTGGTTGGGGGAGACCCAGTACTTC.

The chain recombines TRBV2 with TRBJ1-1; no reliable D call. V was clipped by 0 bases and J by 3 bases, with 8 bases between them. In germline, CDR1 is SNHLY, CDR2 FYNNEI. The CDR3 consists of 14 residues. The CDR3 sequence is CASSEALRYTEAFF. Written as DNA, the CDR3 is TGTGCCAGCAGTGAAGCGCTTCGGTACACTGAAGCTTTCTTT.